This T cell receptor (beta chain) derives from a study of Ad26.COV2.S vaccination and SARS-CoV-2 variants. Turning to the study itself: Intramuscular Ad26.COV2.S at 5x10^10 or 1x10^11 viral particles.

TCRdb's copy holds only in-frame clones and misses some; the assay was immunoSEQ multiplex PCR. The sample lists about 350,000 clones, around 90% occurring once. Treatment specified: about 20 received Ad26.COV2.S at low or high dose, single or two shots; about 5 received placebo; per-sample allocation not given. Day 63 following the first vaccine or placebo injection was when the samples were taken. In the case of this clone: Antigen: not known.

The CDR3 runs to 12 residues. The V end was cut by 1 base, the J end by 3 bases, with 1 base between. General study points: Non-spike TCR breadth showed similarity between vaccine and placebo recipients.

The chain uses TRBV12-3 or TRBV12-4 and TRBJ2-1; no reliable D call. The sequence was obtained from a person between 18 and 65 years old who received the Ad26.COV2.S COVID-19 vaccine or a placebo. Sequenced here: peripheral blood, sampled in a trial of Ad26.COV2.S vaccine versus placebo. The CDR3, as DNA: TGTGCCAGCAGTTTAGTCTACAATGAGCAGTTCTTC. Amino acid sequence: CASSLVYNEQFF.